Each of the 10 T cell receptor beta chains below was sequenced from the same sample in a study of cytomegalovirus exposure and HLA in healthy donors. 13 Jbeta primers and 60 Vbeta primers were used for the PCR. Sequenced by immunoSEQ multiplex PCR; TCRdb stores in-frame clones only, minus some. The sample carries about 130,000 clones, around 80% recorded once. Material for sequencing was PBMCs. The receptors were sampled from a man aged 25 to 45 in good health and CMV-seronegative.

The V call is TRBV29-1, the J call TRBJ2-5; tentatively, D is TRBD1 (6 bases). The CDR3 contains 12 residues. V shed 7 bases and J shed 1 base, with 10 bases lying between them. Germline CDR1 SQVTM, CDR2 ANQGSEA. The CDR3 protein is CSAGQSQETQYF. Written as DNA, the CDR3 is TGCAGCGCAGGACAGAGCCAAGAGACCCAGTACTTC.

The rearrangement joins TRBV2 to TRBJ1-6; perhaps TRBD1 as D (6 bases). Per germline, CDR1 SNHLY and CDR2 FYNNEI. The CDR3 is 14 residues long. V was shortened by 6 bases and J by 5 bases, with 11 bases between the two germline ends. The CDR3 DNA is TGTGCCAGCAGAGCGGACAGTAATAATTCACCCCTCCACTTT. It specifies CASRADSNNSPLHF.

The V and J genes are TRBV2 and TRBJ1-1; possibly TRBD1 for D (6 bases). The CDR3 runs 16 residues. The V gene lost 5 bases and the J gene lost 3 bases, with 19 bases spanning the gap. Germline CDR1 and CDR2: SNHLY and FYNNEI. CDR3 in DNA: TGTGCCAGCAGTAAACAACCTCGACAGGAGTACACTGAAGCTTTCTTT. This gives the protein CASSKQPRQEYTEAFF.

This clone was seen just once. CDR3 sequence: CASSLAQGVYGYTF. CDR3 nucleotides: TGCGCCAGCAGCTTGGCGCAGGGTGTCTATGGCTACACCTTC. The rearrangement links TRBV5-1 to TRBJ1-2; perhaps TRBD1 as D (5 bases). CDR1 and CDR2 from the germline V gene are SGHRS and YFSETQ. Trimming removed 0 bases from V and 4 bases from J, with 10 bases in between. This CDR3 contains 14 residues.

The chain uses TRBV9 and TRBJ1-2; D remains unclear. This CDR3 spans 12 amino acids. The V end was cut by 1 base, the J end by 6 bases, with 7 bases between. The V gene's germline CDR1 is SGDLS and CDR2 YYNGEE. CDR3: CASSVQEDGYTF. The CDR3 nucleotides read TGTGCCAGCAGCGTACAGGAGGATGGCTACACCTTC.

J is TRBJ1-1 and V is TRBV6-5; TRBD1 might be the D (6 bases). Trimming pared 0 bases from V and 4 bases from J, leaving 9 bases between. The CDR3 length is 14 residues. The germline CDR1 and CDR2 sequences are MNHEY and SVGAGI. The CDR3 spells CASSYSAGVTEAFF. The DNA for the CDR3 is TGTGCCAGCAGTTACTCGGCAGGGGTCACTGAAGCTTTCTTT.

In its sample, this clone was seen a few times. This chain links TRBV28 with TRBJ1-1, with 9 nucleotides matching TRBD1. The CDR3 contains 14 residues. Germline CDR1 reads MDHEN; CDR2 reads SYDVKM. After removal of 6 bases from V and 8 bases from J, the junction contained 10 bases not matched to a gene. CDR3 sequence (DNA): TGTGCCAGCAGAATTCCGGGACAGGGAAAGGAAGCTTTCTTT. This codes for CASRIPGQGKEAFF. Combining the CDR3 with reference TRBV28 and TRBJ1-1 gives the whole variable domain DVKVTQSSRYLVKRTGEKVFLECVQDMDHENMFWYRQDPGLGLRLIYFSYDVKMKEKGDIPEGYSVSREKKERFSLILESASTNQTSMYLCASRIPGQGKEAFFGQGTRLTVV.

As concerns this clone: At the DNA level, this CDR3 is encoded by other sequences in the same sample as well. This chain joins TRBV7-2 and TRBJ2-1; 8 nucleotides agree with TRBD1. The CDR3 contains 15 residues. Germline values: CDR1 SGHTA, CDR2 FQGNSA. The J segment lost 1 base and the V segment lost 5 bases, leaving 4 bases of the junction unmatched. The CDR3 loop reads CASSLDRGSYNEQFF. Here the CDR3 DNA reads TGTGCCAGCAGCCTAGACAGGGGTTCCTACAATGAGCAGTTCTTC.

The V and J genes are TRBV9 and TRBJ2-3; 8 bases agree with TRBD1. Trimming at V came to 1 base and at J to 1 base, leaving 8 bases not matched to a gene. The CDR3 totals 17 residues. Germline values: CDR1 SGDLS, CDR2 YYNGEE. CDR3 protein: CASSVRFRGPGTDTQYF. CDR3 in DNA: TGTGCCAGCAGCGTACGATTCAGGGGGCCAGGCACAGATACGCAGTATTTT.

The chain is built from TRBV4-3 and TRBJ2-1; tentatively, D is TRBD2 (6 bases). The CDR3 totals 12 residues. Trimming pared 3 bases from V and 9 bases from J, leaving 9 bases between. Germline CDR1 LGHNA, CDR2 YSLEER. Here the CDR3 DNA reads TGCGCCAGCAGCCACACCGGGGGTGAGCAGTTCTTC. Translating it yields CASSHTGGEQFF.